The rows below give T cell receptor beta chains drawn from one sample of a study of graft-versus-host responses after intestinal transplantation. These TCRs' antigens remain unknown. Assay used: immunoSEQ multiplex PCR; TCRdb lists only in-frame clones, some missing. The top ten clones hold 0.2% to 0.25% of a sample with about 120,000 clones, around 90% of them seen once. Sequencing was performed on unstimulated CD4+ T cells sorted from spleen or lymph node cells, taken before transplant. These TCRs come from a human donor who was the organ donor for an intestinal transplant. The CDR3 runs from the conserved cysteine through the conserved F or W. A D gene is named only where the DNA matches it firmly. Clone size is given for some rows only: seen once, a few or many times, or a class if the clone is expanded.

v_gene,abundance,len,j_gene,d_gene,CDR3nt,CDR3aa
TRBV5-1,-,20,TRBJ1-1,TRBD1,TGCGCCAGCAGCTTGAATATAGGACAGGGGGCCAATTTATGGAACACTGAAGCTTTCTTT,CASSLNIGQGANLWNTEAFF
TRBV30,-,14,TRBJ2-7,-,TGTGCCTGGAGTGGGAGGACAGCAGGCTACGAGCAGTACTTC,CAWSGRTAGYEQYF
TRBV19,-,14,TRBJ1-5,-,TGTGCCAGTAGTATCGGGCAGAGCAATCAGCCCCAGCATTTT,CASSIGQSNQPQHF
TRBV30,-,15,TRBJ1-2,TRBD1,TGTGCCTGGAGTACCGTACCGGGACAGGGAGACGGCTACACCTTC,CAWSTVPGQGDGYTF
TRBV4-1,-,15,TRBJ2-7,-,TGCGCCAGCAGCCAGGCGGGAAAGGAGTTCTACGAGCAGTACTTC,CASSQAGKEFYEQYF
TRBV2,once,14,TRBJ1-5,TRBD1,TGTGCCAGCAGCCGGGACAGGGTCAATCAGCCCCAGCATTTT,CASSRDRVNQPQHF
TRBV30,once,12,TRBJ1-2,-,TGTGCCTGGAGTAGAAGGGCATATGGCTACACCTTC,CAWSRRAYGYTF
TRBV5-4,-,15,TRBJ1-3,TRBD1,TGTGCCAGCAGCCCCCGACAGGGTATGGGAAACACCATATATTTT,CASSPRQGMGNTIYF
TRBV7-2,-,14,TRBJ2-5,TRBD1,TGTGCCAGCAGCCCGGACAGGGGCCAAGAGACCCAGTACTTC,CASSPDRGQETQYF
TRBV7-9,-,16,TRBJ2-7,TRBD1,TGTGCCAGCAGCTTATCCACAGGGACAGATTCCTACGAGCAGTACTTC,CASSLSTGTDSYEQYF
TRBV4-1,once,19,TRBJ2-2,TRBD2,TGCGCCAGCAGCCGACTAGCGGGAGGCCTTGTCGCGAACACCGGGGAGCTGTTTTTT,CASSRLAGGLVANTGELFF
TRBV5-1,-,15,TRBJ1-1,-,TGCGCCAGCAGCTGGGAGGCGGACAGTTCGACTGAAGCTTTCTTT,CASSWEADSSTEAFF
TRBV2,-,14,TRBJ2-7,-,TGTGCCAGCAGTGACACTCGGGCAGCCTACGAGCAGTACTTC,CASSDTRAAYEQYF
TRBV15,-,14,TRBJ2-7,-,TGTGCCACCAGCAGAGAACGGAGCTCCTACGAGCAGTACTTC,CATSRERSSYEQYF
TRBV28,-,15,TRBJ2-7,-,TGTGCCAGCAGTCCAGGGGGGGTCCTTCCCTACGAGCAGTACTTC,CASSPGGVLPYEQYF
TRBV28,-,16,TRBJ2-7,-,TGTGCCAGCAATCCATTGGGGGTGGAGAGCTCCTACGAGCAGTACTTC,CASNPLGVESSYEQYF